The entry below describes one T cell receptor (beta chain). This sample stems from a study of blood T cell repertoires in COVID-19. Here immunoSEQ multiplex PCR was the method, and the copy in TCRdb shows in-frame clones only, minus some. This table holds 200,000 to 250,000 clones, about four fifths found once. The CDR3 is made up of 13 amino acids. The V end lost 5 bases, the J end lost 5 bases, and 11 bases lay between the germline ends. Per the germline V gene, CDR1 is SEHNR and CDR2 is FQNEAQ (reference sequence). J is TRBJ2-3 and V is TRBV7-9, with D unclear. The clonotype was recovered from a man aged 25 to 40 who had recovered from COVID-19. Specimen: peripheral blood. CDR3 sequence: CASSRRLVDTQYF. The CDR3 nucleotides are TGTGCCAGCAGCCGTCGGTTGGTAGATACGCAGTATTTT. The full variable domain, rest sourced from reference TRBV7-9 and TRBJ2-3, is DTGVSQNPRHKITKRGQNVTFRCDPISEHNRLYWYRQTLGQGPEFLTYFQNEAQLEKSRLLSDRFSAERPKGSFSTLEIQRTEQGDSAMYLCASSRRLVDTQYFGPGTRLTVL.